Presented here are 27 T cell receptor beta chains from one specimen sequenced in a study of blood T cell repertoires in COVID-19. Sequencing was performed with immunoSEQ multiplex PCR; in TCRdb, only in-frame clones are kept and a portion is missing. The data show around 320,000 clones, 85% seen once. The sample consisted of peripheral blood. The receptors were sampled from a human donor in a cohort sampled during active COVID-19.

The rearrangement uses TRBV30 and TRBJ1-2, with 7 bases fitting TRBD1. J lost 3 bases, V lost 0 bases, and 7 bases had no gene match. The germline V gene has CDR1 GTSNPN and CDR2 SVGIG (reference sequence). The CDR3 has 15 amino acids. The CDR3 spells CAWSVREGTDYGYTF. In DNA, the CDR3 is TGTGCCTGGAGTGTACGCGAGGGGACAGACTATGGCTACACCTTC.

The chain is built from TRBV28 and TRBJ2-1; 8 bases are shared with TRBD2. The CDR3 spans 17 residues. In germline, CDR1 is MDHEN, CDR2 SYDVKM. V lost 4 bases to trimming and J lost 7 bases; unmatched junction nucleotides: 15. CDR3 region: CASSSPLGTRRGNEQFF. The CDR3 bases are TGTGCCAGCAGTTCTCCACTCGGGACTAGACGGGGAAATGAGCAGTTCTTC.

The rearrangement joins TRBV5-5 to TRBJ2-2; D is perhaps TRBD2 (6 bases). Germline CDR1 is SGHKS and CDR2 is YYEKEE (reference sequence). V lost 0 bases, J lost 8 bases, and 8 bases lay in between. The length of the CDR3 is 13 residues. The CDR3 DNA is TGTGCCAGCAGCTTGGCAGGGAGGGGGGAGCTGTTTTTT. Its translation: CASSLAGRGELFF. Using reference TRBV5-5 and TRBJ2-2 for the parts outside the CDR3, the full variable domain is DAGVTQSPTHLIKTRGQQVTLRCSPISGHKSVSWYQQVLGQGPQFIFQYYEKEERGRGNFPDRFSARQFPNYSSELNVNALLLGDSALYLCASSLAGRGELFFGEGSRLTVL.

The chain links TRBV7-9 to TRBJ2-7; a weak D match, TRBD2 (6 bases). Trimming took 6 bases from V and 2 from J, leaving 14 bases between them. Germline CDR1 and CDR2: SEHNR and FQNEAQ (reference sequence). The CDR3 covers 14 residues. The CDR3 DNA reads TGTGCCAGCAGTTTCCGGGGGTCCACCTACGAGCAGTACTTC. As protein: CASSFRGSTYEQYF. The variable domain in full, completed from reference TRBV7-9 and TRBJ2-7, reads DTGVSQNPRHKITKRGQNVTFRCDPISEHNRLYWYRQTLGQGPEFLTYFQNEAQLEKSRLLSDRFSAERPKGSFSTLEIQRTEQGDSAMYLCASSFRGSTYEQYFGPGTRLTVT.

This chain connects TRBV6-1 to TRBJ1-1; D is uncertain. V lost 1 base and J 0 bases, leaving 9 bases between the germline ends. Germline V lookup: CDR1 MNHNS, CDR2 SASEGT. The length of the CDR3 is 15 residues. The CDR3 coding sequence is TGTGCCAGCAGTGAAGGAGGGATGATGAACACTGAAGCTTTCTTT. It translates to CASSEGGMMNTEAFF.

DNA for the CDR3: TGTGCCAGCAGTTACTCAGGACAGGCTGAGCAGTACTTC. It specifies CASSYSGQAEQYF. The chain carries TRBV6-5 and TRBJ2-7; 7 bases are a match to TRBD1. Germline values: CDR1 MNHEY, CDR2 SVGAGI. The CDR3 is 13 residues long. V lost 0 bases to trimming and J lost 7 bases; unmatched junction nucleotides: 3.

V usage is TRBV5-4 and J usage is TRBJ1-2, with D maybe TRBD1 (5 bases). The CDR3 spans 14 residues. The germline CDR1 and CDR2 sequences are SGHNT and YYREEE (reference sequence). V was pared by 4 bases and J by 4 bases, with 14 bases between. The CDR3 loop reads CASSPVGGTYGYTF. CDR3 nucleotides: TGTGCCAGCAGCCCGGTCGGGGGGACCTATGGCTACACCTTC.

This clone was counted once. This rearrangement joins TRBV5-6 to TRBJ1-1, with a tentative D call TRBD1 (5 bases). Trimming stripped 6 bases from V and 1 base from J, with 10 bases between. The CDR3 is made up of 13 amino acids. The germline V gene encodes CDR1 SGHDT and CDR2 YYEEEE. The CDR3 DNA reads as TGTGCCAGCAATCGGAGGGGGAACACTGAAGCTTTCTTT. This encodes CASNRRGNTEAFF.

This sequence joins TRBV27 and TRBJ1-6; no clear D. The CDR3 has 15 amino acids. CDR1 is MNHEY and CDR2 is SMNVEV in the germline V gene (reference sequence). V was pared by 5 bases and J by 6 bases, with 14 bases between. The CDR3 DNA reads TGTGCCAGCAGTCCTGACAAATTTGGTAATTCACCCCTCCACTTT. Protein product: CASSPDKFGNSPLHF.

V is TRBV5-1 and J is TRBJ2-2; D perhaps matches TRBD1 (5 bases). The CDR3 covers 14 residues. Germline V CDR1 and CDR2: SGHRS, YFSETQ. V was pared by 0 bases and J by 7 bases, with 10 bases between. For the CDR3, the DNA is TGCGCCAGCAGCTTGGAGGGGTGGAGCGGGGAGCTGTTTTTT. This translates into CASSLEGWSGELFF.

The chain joins TRBV30 to TRBJ1-4; unclear D gene. V was clipped by 3 bases and J by 7 bases, with 3 bases between them. Germline CDR1 reads GTSNPN; CDR2 reads SVGIG (reference sequence). The CDR3 totals 10 residues. DNA for the CDR3: TGTGCCTGGAGCCGTGAAAAACTGTTTTTT. Its translation is CAWSREKLFF.

This chain joins TRBV19 and TRBJ2-7; 9 nucleotides match TRBD1. The V and J ends lost 9 bases and 1 base, in that order; junction bases with no gene match: 10. Looked up from germline, CDR1 is LNHDA and CDR2 is SQIVND (reference sequence). This CDR3 contains 15 residues. The CDR3 region has the DNA TGTGCCAGCGGAACCCCGGGACAGGGTTCCTACGAGCAGTACTTC. Translating it yields CASGTPGQGSYEQYF. The full variable domain, with the rest looked up from reference TRBV19 and TRBJ2-7, is DGGITQSPKYLFRKEGQNVTLSCEQNLNHDAMYWYRQDPGQGLRLIYYSQIVNDFQKGDIAEGYSVSREKKESFPLTVTSAQKNPTAFYLCASGTPGQGSYEQYFGPGTRLTVT.

On this clone: Other DNA sequences within the sample encode an identical CDR3. The gene calls are TRBV20-1 and TRBJ2-2; D gene ambiguous. Trimming left V 1 base short and J 8 bases short, with 5 bases between. The CDR3 loop spans 11 amino acids. Germline CDR1 reads DFQATT; CDR2 reads SNEGSKA (reference sequence). CDR3 amino acids: CSARGLGELFF. The CDR3 nucleotides are TGCAGTGCTAGAGGGCTTGGGGAGCTGTTTTTT.

This clone was seen a few times. This specimen includes other DNA sequences encoding the same CDR3. The genes are TRBV5-6 and TRBJ1-2, with no clear D. Germline V gene data show CDR1 as SGHDT and CDR2 as YYEEEE. V dropped 2 bases and J dropped 6 bases, with 8 bases sitting between them. The CDR3 has 12 amino acids. The CDR3 region has the DNA TGTGCCAGCAGCTTTACAGTGGATGGCTACACCTTC. Protein: CASSFTVDGYTF.

The chain carries TRBV5-1 and TRBJ2-7; 8 bases agree with TRBD1. Germline V CDR1 and CDR2: SGHRS, YFSETQ. The CDR3 totals 14 residues. Losses at the gene ends were 4 bases for V and 0 bases for J; bases not matched to a gene: 3. The DNA of the CDR3 is TGCGCCAGCAGCCCAGGGGGCCTCTCCTACGAGCAGTACTTC. Translated: CASSPGGLSYEQYF. Supplemented by reference TRBV5-1 and TRBJ2-7, the full variable domain reads KAGVTQTPRYLIKTRGQQVTLSCSPISGHRSVSWYQQTPGQGLQFLFEYFSETQRNKGNFPGRFSGRQFSNSRSEMNVSTLELGDSALYLCASSPGGLSYEQYFGPGTRLTVT.

The V and J genes are TRBV27 and TRBJ1-5; D is unresolved. The CDR3 covers 14 residues. The V gene lost 0 bases and the J gene lost 10 bases, with 13 bases spanning the gap. Per the germline V gene, CDR1 is MNHEY and CDR2 is SMNVEV (reference sequence). CDR3 coding DNA: TGTGCCAGCAGTTTATCGCGGGCGGATCGACCCCAGCATTTT. It translates to CASSLSRADRPQHF.

CDR3 DNA: TGTGCCAGCAGCCAAGACCTGGAGACCCAGTACTTC. The encoded protein is CASSQDLETQYF. J is TRBJ2-5 and V is TRBV3-1 (or the pseudogene TRBV3-2); D not resolved. The CDR3 is 12 amino acids. CDR1 and CDR2 (germline): LGHDT, YNNKEL (reference sequence). The germline V and J ends were trimmed by 0 bases and 5 bases, with 4 bases remaining between them.

As concerns this clone: The sample carries other DNA sequences with the same CDR3. J is TRBJ1-1 and V is TRBV30, with 7 nucleotides matching TRBD1. Germline lookup yields CDR1 GTSNPN and CDR2 SVGIG (reference sequence). Losses at the gene ends were 3 bases for V and 4 bases for J; bases not matched to a gene: 5. The CDR3 runs to 13 residues. The CDR3 coding sequence is TGTGCCTGGAGCGTGACAGGGAGCACTGAAGCTTTCTTT. It codes for CAWSVTGSTEAFF.

The rearrangement links TRBV29-1 to TRBJ2-2, with D maybe TRBD1 (5 bases). With 7 bases removed from V and 3 bases from J, the gap between germline ends came to 9 bases. Per germline, CDR1 SQVTM and CDR2 ANQGSEA. The CDR3 length is 12 residues. CDR3 sequence: CSAEGDTGELFF. In DNA, the CDR3 is TGCAGCGCAGAAGGGGACACCGGGGAGCTGTTTTTT.

This clone was observed once. This chain joins TRBV19 and TRBJ2-1; the match to TRBD1 covers 9 bases. CDR3 length equals 14 residues. CDR1 is LNHDA, CDR2 SQIVND, per germline (reference sequence). V was clipped by 5 bases and J by 6 bases; unmatched bases: 5. The CDR3 DNA is TGTGCCAGTAGTTCGGGACAGGGAGGCAATGAGCAGTTCTTC. It translates to CASSSGQGGNEQFF.

The chain couples TRBV7-2 to TRBJ2-7, with D possibly matching TRBD2 (6 bases). Per the germline V gene, CDR1 is SGHTA and CDR2 is FQGNSA. The CDR3 loop spans 12 amino acids. The V end was cut by 5 bases, the J end by 6 bases, with 11 bases between. CDR3: CASSRAGGEQYF. The CDR3 DNA is TGTGCCAGCAGCCGAGCGGGTGGCGAGCAGTACTTC.

This clone was counted only a few times. The CDR3 here is CASRRGDGYTF. The CDR3 coding sequence is TGTGCCAGTCGCCGGGGGGATGGCTACACCTTC. The chain is built from TRBV6-5 and TRBJ1-2; D might be TRBD1 (5 bases). This CDR3 is 11 amino acids long. V lost 9 bases, J lost 6 bases, and 11 bases lay in between. Per the germline V gene, CDR1 is MNHEY and CDR2 is SVGAGI.

V usage is TRBV30 and J usage is TRBJ1-2; 7 nucleotides line up with TRBD1. The germline V gene has CDR1 GTSNPN and CDR2 SVGIG (reference sequence). J gave up 4 bases and V 5 bases, and 7 bases lay outside the gene matches. This CDR3 is 13 amino acids long. The CDR3 here is CAWHTGVGYGYTF. CDR3 bases: TGTGCCTGGCACACAGGGGTTGGCTATGGCTACACCTTC.

The chain uses TRBV3-1 (or the pseudogene TRBV3-2) and TRBJ2-2, with D possibly being TRBD1 (6 bases). The germline gives CDR1 LGHDT, CDR2 YNNKEL (reference sequence). The CDR3 runs to 14 residues. Trimming shortened V by 4 bases and J by 7 bases, and 13 bases separated the two germline ends. Here the CDR3 reads CASSPGQIYGELFF. Written as DNA, the CDR3 is TGTGCCAGCAGCCCCGGACAGATTTACGGGGAGCTGTTTTTT.

Remarks on this clone: At the DNA level, this CDR3 is encoded by other sequences in the same sample as well. The J gene is TRBJ1-1, the V gene TRBV20-1; 8 bases fit TRBD1. The CDR3 loop spans 13 amino acids. Germline V gene data show CDR1 as DFQATT and CDR2 as SNEGSKA (reference sequence). J lost 2 bases, V lost 3 bases, and 2 bases had no gene match. CDR3 nucleotides: TGCAGTGCTAGTCAGGGGGCAAACACTGAAGCTTTCTTT. This sequence encodes CSASQGANTEAFF.

The genes are TRBV6-5 and TRBJ1-1, with D possibly TRBD1 on 5 matching bases. Trimming shortened V by 5 bases and J by 10 bases, and 17 bases separated the two germline ends. The CDR3 spans 13 residues. Germline V gene data show CDR1 as MNHEY and CDR2 as SVGAGI. The chain's CDR3 is CASSPMLGAAAFF. The CDR3 region has the DNA TGTGCCAGCAGTCCCATGCTTGGGGCTGCAGCTTTCTTT.

This rearrangement joins TRBV3-1 (or the pseudogene TRBV3-2) to TRBJ2-4; 7 positions agree with TRBD2. Unmatched junction bases numbered 1, after V lost 4 bases and J lost 1 base. The CDR3 is made up of 14 amino acids. Germline V lookup: CDR1 LGHDT, CDR2 YNNKEL (reference sequence). For the CDR3, the DNA is TGTGCCAGCAGCCGAGCGGGGGCCAAAAACATTCAGTACTTC. Amino acid sequence: CASSRAGAKNIQYF.